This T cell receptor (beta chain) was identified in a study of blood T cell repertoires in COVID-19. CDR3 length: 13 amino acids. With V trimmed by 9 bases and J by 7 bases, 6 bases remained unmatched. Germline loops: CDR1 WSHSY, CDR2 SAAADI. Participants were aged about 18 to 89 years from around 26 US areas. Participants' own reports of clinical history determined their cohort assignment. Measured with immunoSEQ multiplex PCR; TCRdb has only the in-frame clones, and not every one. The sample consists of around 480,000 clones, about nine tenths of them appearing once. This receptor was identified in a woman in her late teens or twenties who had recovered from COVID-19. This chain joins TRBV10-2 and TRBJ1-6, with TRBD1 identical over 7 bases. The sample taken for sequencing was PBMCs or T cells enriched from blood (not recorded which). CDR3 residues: CASITGANSPLHF. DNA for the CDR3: TGCGCCAGTATCACAGGGGCCAATTCACCCCTCCACTTT.